The 19 T cell receptor beta chains below come from one sample, sequenced in a study of blood T cell repertoires in COVID-19. The method was immunoSEQ multiplex PCR; TCRdb's version includes in-frame clones alone and lacks a portion of them. This table has about 140,000 clones, 75% to 80% appearing once. Sequenced material: PBMCs or T cells enriched from blood (not recorded which). The receptors were sampled from a woman between 45 and 60 years old who had recovered from COVID-19.

The chain employs TRBV12-5 and TRBJ1-2, with 7 bases identical to TRBD1. The CDR3 has 13 residues. Per the germline V gene, CDR1 is LGHNT and CDR2 is FRNRAP. V lost 5 bases and J lost 4; bases outside the gene matches: 4. The CDR3 DNA reads as TGTGCTAGTGGTCCACAGGGGCCCTATGGCTACACCTTC. The encoded protein is CASGPQGPYGYTF.

The gene calls are TRBV5-1 and TRBJ2-1, with 10 positions matching TRBD2. Trimming at V came to 0 bases and at J to 0 bases, leaving 3 bases not matched to a gene. The CDR3 is made up of 17 amino acids. CDR1 and CDR2 from the germline V gene are SGHRS and YFSETQ. Here the CDR3 DNA reads TGCGCCAGCAGCTTGGGCGCTAGCGGGAGCTCCTACAATGAGCAGTTCTTC. It is translated as CASSLGASGSSYNEQFF.

In regard to this clone: Other DNA sequences in the sample encode the same CDR3. The gene calls are TRBV10-3 and TRBJ2-5, with TRBD2 identical over 8 bases. The CDR3 extends over 14 amino acids. Trimming cost V 2 bases and J 5 bases; bases outside gene matches: 4. Per the germline V gene, CDR1 is ENHRY and CDR2 is SYGVKD. The CDR3 sequence: CAISEGTRYETQYF. In nucleotides, the CDR3 is TGTGCCATCAGTGAGGGGACTAGATATGAGACCCAGTACTTC.

The rearrangement links TRBV7-8 to TRBJ2-7; 8 bases are shared with TRBD1. The length of the CDR3 is 14 residues. Unmatched junction bases numbered 7, after V lost 3 bases and J lost 6 bases. Germline CDR1 and CDR2: SGHVS and FQNEAQ. The CDR3 region is CASSLRDRTSEQYF. The CDR3 DNA sequence: TGTGCCAGCAGCTTGAGGGACAGGACCAGCGAGCAGTACTTC.

The chain has TRBV19 and TRBJ1-1; D remains unclear. This CDR3 region has 13 residues. Trimming took off 5 bases at V and 8 bases at J, with 15 bases between the two ends. Per the germline V gene, CDR1 is LNHDA and CDR2 is SQIVND (reference sequence). CDR3 protein: CASSSQHGGEAFF. The CDR3 DNA sequence: TGTGCCAGTAGTTCCCAGCATGGAGGGGAAGCTTTCTTT.

V usage is TRBV6-5 and J usage is TRBJ2-4, with TRBD1 matching over 7 bases. This CDR3 is 15 amino acids long. The germline CDR1 and CDR2 sequences are MNHEY and SVGAGI. J was trimmed by 7 bases and V by 0 bases; bases with no gene match: 6. CDR3 amino acids: CASSYSRQGLNIQYF. The CDR3 DNA reads TGTGCCAGCAGTTACTCGAGACAGGGTCTGAACATTCAGTACTTC.

The genes are TRBV5-1 and TRBJ1-3; D unclear. Per germline, CDR1 SGHRS and CDR2 YFSETQ. The CDR3 has 16 residues. V was shortened by 0 bases and J by 0 bases, with 10 bases between the two germline ends. The CDR3: CASSLAQVLSGNTIYF. The CDR3 bases are TGCGCCAGCAGCTTGGCCCAGGTCCTCTCTGGAAACACCATATATTTT.

The rearrangement uses TRBV6-5 and TRBJ1-5; D may be TRBD1 (6 bases). The V and J ends lost 8 bases and 0 bases respectively, with 11 bases between them. CDR3 length equals 14 residues. Germline V gene sequence: CDR1 MNHEY, CDR2 SVGAGI. CDR3 in DNA: TGTGCCAGCCGCCAGGGGTATAGCAATCAGCCCCAGCATTTT. Translation: CASRQGYSNQPQHF.

The J gene is TRBJ2-1, the V gene TRBV7-9; TRBD2 matches at 12 bases. The CDR3 consists of 19 residues. CDR1 SEHNR and CDR2 FQNEAQ come from the germline V gene (reference sequence). With V trimmed by 3 bases and J by 4 bases, 13 bases remained unmatched. This CDR3 is CASSLETGWTSGDYNEQFF. The CDR3, as DNA: TGTGCCAGCAGCTTGGAAACTGGATGGACTAGCGGGGATTACAATGAGCAGTTCTTC.

This clone showed up just once. V gene TRBV5-1 combines with J gene TRBJ2-7, with 12 positions matching TRBD1. CDR3 length: 15 residues. After removal of 6 bases from V and 3 bases from J, the junction contained 7 bases not matched to a gene. Germline assignment: CDR1 SGHRS and CDR2 YFSETQ. The CDR3 DNA follows: TGCGCCAGCACTCCAGGGACAGGGGGCCACTACGAGCAGTACTTC. It encodes CASTPGTGGHYEQYF.

The V gene is TRBV23-1, the J gene TRBJ1-1; D is unclear. TRBV23-1 is known as an ORF, though its function is uncertain. The V end lost 1 base, the J end lost 2 bases, and 17 bases lay between the germline ends. The CDR3 is made up of 17 amino acids. The CDR3 here is CASSQFAPPRANTEAFF. The CDR3 coding sequence is TGCGCCAGCAGTCAATTCGCCCCCCCGAGGGCAAACACTGAAGCTTTCTTT.

In DNA, the CDR3 is TGTGCCAGCAGTCCCTCCCTCGAGCAGTACTTC. It specifies CASSPSLEQYF. This chain joins TRBV3-1 (or the pseudogene TRBV3-2) and TRBJ2-7; D remains unclear. This CDR3 is 11 amino acids long. Germline CDR1 LGHDT, CDR2 YNNKEL (reference sequence). Deletions cut 6 bases from V and 6 bases from J, with 9 bases between.

This chain links TRBV7-9 with TRBJ1-2; TRBD1 might be the D (5 bases). Germline V gene data show CDR1 as SEHNR and CDR2 as FQNEAQ (reference sequence). Trimming left V 3 bases short and J 7 bases short, with 15 bases between. The CDR3 runs 14 residues. CDR3 protein: CASSFSGRGGGYTF. The CDR3, as DNA: TGTGCCAGCAGCTTCTCCGGGAGGGGAGGTGGCTACACCTTC.

The rearrangement links TRBV12-3 or TRBV12-4 to TRBJ1-1; D is undetermined. This CDR3 region has 12 residues. Between the trimmed V and J ends, which lost 3 bases and 4 bases, there was a span of 6 bases. CDR3 coding DNA: TGTGCCAGCAGTTTTACCGGCACTGAAGCTTTCTTT. Its protein product is CASSFTGTEAFF.

A few counts support this clone. The chain combines TRBV6-2 or TRBV6-3 with TRBJ2-7, with 10 bases matching TRBD2. Trimming at V came to 2 bases and at J to 2 bases, leaving 3 bases not matched to a gene. Germline-derived CDR1 and CDR2 are MNHEY and SVGEGT. This CDR3 is 15 amino acids long. The CDR3 DNA follows: TGTGCCAGCAGTTACGCTAGCGGGAGTACCTACGAGCAGTACTTC. This gives the protein CASSYASGSTYEQYF.

The rearrangement uses TRBV6-5 and TRBJ1-6; D is unresolved. This CDR3 comprises 14 residues. Per the germline V gene, CDR1 is MNHEY and CDR2 is SVGAGI. V dropped 4 bases and J dropped 3 bases, with 7 bases sitting between them. In nucleotides, the CDR3 is TGTGCCAGCAGTTTTAGCTTCTATAATTCACCCCTCCACTTT. Amino acids: CASSFSFYNSPLHF.

The V call is TRBV9, the J call TRBJ1-4, with D possibly matching TRBD1 (6 bases). This CDR3 has 15 residues. V lost 0 bases and J lost 5, with 11 bases in between. Per germline, CDR1 SGDLS and CDR2 YYNGEE. The CDR3 protein is CASSVGWGPNEKLFF. CDR3 nucleotide sequence: TGTGCCAGCAGCGTAGGGTGGGGGCCGAATGAAAAACTGTTTTTT.

J is TRBJ2-7 and V is TRBV2; TRBD1 matches 9 bases. V lost 7 bases, J lost 5 bases, and 3 bases stayed unmatched. From germline, CDR1 is SNHLY and CDR2 FYNNEI. CDR3 length equals 12 residues. The CDR3 region has the DNA TGTGCCAGCAACGGGGACAGGGACGAGCAGTACTTC. It encodes CASNGDRDEQYF.

The rearrangement uses TRBV18 and TRBJ2-7; 9 bases line up with TRBD1. The trim removed 6 bases at V and 5 bases at J, leaving 8 bases unmatched. In germline, CDR1 is KGHSH, CDR2 LQKENI. There are 14 residues in the CDR3. The CDR3 sequence: CASSPGQGRHEQYF. The CDR3 region has the DNA TGTGCCAGCTCCCCCGGACAGGGGCGGCACGAGCAGTACTTC.